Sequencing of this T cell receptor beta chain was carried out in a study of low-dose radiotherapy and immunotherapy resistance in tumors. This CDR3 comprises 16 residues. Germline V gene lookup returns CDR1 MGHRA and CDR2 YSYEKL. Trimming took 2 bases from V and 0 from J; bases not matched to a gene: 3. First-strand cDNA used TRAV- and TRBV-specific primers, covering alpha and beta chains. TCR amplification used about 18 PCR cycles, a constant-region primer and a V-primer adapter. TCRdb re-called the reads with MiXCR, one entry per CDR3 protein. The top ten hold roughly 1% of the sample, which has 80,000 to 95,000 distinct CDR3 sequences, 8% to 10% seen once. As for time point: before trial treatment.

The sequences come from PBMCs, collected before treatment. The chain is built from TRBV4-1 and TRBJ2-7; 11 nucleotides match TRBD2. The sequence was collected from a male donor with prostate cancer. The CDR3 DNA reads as TGCGCCAGCAGCCAAATTAGCGGGAGGGCCTCCTACGAGCAGTACTTC. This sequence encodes CASSQISGRASYEQYF.